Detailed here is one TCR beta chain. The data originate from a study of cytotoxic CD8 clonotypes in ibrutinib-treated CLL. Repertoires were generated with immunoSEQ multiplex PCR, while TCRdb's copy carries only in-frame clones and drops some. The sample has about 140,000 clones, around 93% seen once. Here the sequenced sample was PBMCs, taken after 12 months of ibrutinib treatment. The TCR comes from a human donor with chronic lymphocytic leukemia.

In DNA form, the CDR3 reads TGTGCCAGCAGTGAAAGGGAACAGATGGATAATGAAAAACTGTTTTTT. It codes for CASSEREQMDNEKLFF. The chain links TRBV2 to TRBJ1-4; D remains ambiguous. The length of the CDR3 is 16 residues. Trimming removed 2 bases from V and 4 bases from J, with 14 bases in between. Germline CDR1 SNHLY, CDR2 FYNNEI.